These 28 T cell receptor beta chains were all obtained from the same sample, sequenced in a study of Ad26.COV2.S vaccination and SARS-CoV-2 variants. Described treatment: some 20 received Ad26.COV2.S at low or high dose, single or two shots; roughly 5 received placebo; per-sample allocation not given. Day 63 after the first vaccine or placebo injection was the time point for sampling. The table came from immunoSEQ multiplex PCR; TCRdb's copy has only in-frame clones and leaves some out. The top ten clones hold less than 4% of a sample with around 450,000 clones, 70% to 90% of them seen once. The sample consisted of peripheral blood, taken in a trial of Ad26.COV2.S vaccine versus placebo. Every receptor here comes from a person between 18 and 65 years old who received the Ad26.COV2.S COVID-19 vaccine or a placebo.

J is TRBJ2-1 and V is TRBV23-1; 7 bases agree with TRBD1. TRBV23-1 is designated an ORF whose function remains uncertain. The CDR3 consists of 15 residues. V shed 3 bases and J 8 bases; nucleotides not matched to a gene: 10. CDR3 DNA: TGCGCCAGCAGTCAGAAGGGACAGTGGATGGATGAGCAGTTCTTC. As protein: CASSQKGQWMDEQFF.

The rearrangement joins TRBV6-2 or TRBV6-3 to TRBJ2-5; D remains unclear. Looked up from germline, CDR1 is MNHEY and CDR2 is SVGEGT. CDR3 size: 15 residues. The ends were cut back, 4 bases at V and 5 bases at J, with 17 bases in the middle. CDR3 in amino acids: CASSFLRGGGETQYF. The CDR3 DNA reads as TGTGCCAGCAGTTTCTTGAGAGGTGGTGGGGAGACCCAGTACTTC.

This chain uses TRBV5-1 with TRBJ2-2; D gene unclear. Trimming cost V 0 bases and J 7 bases, with 13 bases left between them. Germline V gene lookup returns CDR1 SGHRS and CDR2 YFSETQ. There are 15 residues in the CDR3. The CDR3 nucleotides are TGCGCCAGCAGCTTGGGCCAGGATGGCAGCGGGGAGCTGTTTTTT. Its translation is CASSLGQDGSGELFF.

The chain links TRBV18 to TRBJ2-3, with 12 positions matching TRBD2. The junction had 5 bases not matched to a gene; V was cut back by 4 bases and J by 0 bases. The germline CDR1 and CDR2 sequences are KGHSH and LQKENI. This CDR3 is built from 17 residues. The CDR3 is CASSLTSGGPSTDTQYF. The CDR3 region has the DNA TGTGCCAGCTCACTCACTAGCGGGGGGCCTAGCACAGATACGCAGTATTTT.

CDR3: CASRINEQFF. The CDR3 nucleotides read TGTGCCAGCAGGATCAATGAGCAGTTCTTC. J is TRBJ2-1 and V is TRBV6-5; D is undetermined. Germline CDR1 MNHEY, CDR2 SVGAGI. Trimming left V 6 bases short and J 6 bases short, with 3 bases between. The length of the CDR3 is 10 residues.

The chain joins TRBV5-4 to TRBJ1-2; the D is unclear. The CDR3 is 13 residues long. Germline V gene data show CDR1 as SGHNT and CDR2 as YYREEE (reference sequence). The V end lost 3 bases, the J end lost 4 bases, and 10 bases lay between the germline ends. DNA for the CDR3: TGTGCCAGCAGCTCGGACGGTGGCTATGGCTACACCTTC. It specifies CASSSDGGYGYTF.

The chain uses TRBV15 and TRBJ1-6; 7 bases line up with TRBD1. CDR1 LNHNV and CDR2 YYDKDF come from the germline V gene (reference sequence). J was trimmed by 7 bases and V by 0 bases; bases with no gene match: 3. The length of the CDR3 is 15 residues. DNA of the CDR3: TGTGCCACCAGCAGAGATGACAGGGACAATTCACCCCTCCACTTT. This translates into CATSRDDRDNSPLHF.

The chain is built from TRBV11-2 and TRBJ1-2, with unresolved D. V lost 6 bases to trimming and J lost 2 bases, with 13 bases between them. CDR1 and CDR2 (germline): SGHAT, FQNNGV. The CDR3 is 14 amino acids. The CDR3 is CASRPGASNYGYTF. The CDR3 DNA follows: TGTGCCAGCAGGCCTGGTGCCTCGAACTATGGCTACACCTTC.

Ten or more counts support this clone. V usage is TRBV2 and J usage is TRBJ1-6; no definite D call. With 2 bases removed from V and 11 bases from J, the gap between germline ends came to 4 bases. The CDR3 has 11 amino acids. From germline, CDR1 is SNHLY and CDR2 FYNNEI. The CDR3 loop is CASSEIPPLHF. Here the CDR3 DNA reads TGTGCCAGCAGTGAAATACCACCCCTCCACTTT. Supplemented by reference TRBV2 and TRBJ1-6, the full variable domain reads EPEVTQTPSHQVTQMGQEVILRCVPISNHLYFYWYRQILGQKVEFLVSFYNNEISEKSEIFDDQFSVERPDGSNFTLKIRSTKLEDSAMYFCASSEIPPLHFGNGTRLTVT.

The chain recombines TRBV19 with TRBJ2-2; TRBD2 aligns across 13 bases. The CDR3 spans 17 residues. Germline CDR1 LNHDA, CDR2 SQIVND (reference sequence). V trimming: 5 bases; J trimming: 2 bases; junction bases outside the gene matches: 5. CDR3 residues: CASSAWTSGGNTGELFF. The CDR3, as DNA: TGTGCCAGTAGTGCCTGGACTAGCGGGGGAAACACCGGGGAGCTGTTTTTT.

This rearrangement joins TRBV18 to TRBJ1-3; D remains ambiguous. The CDR3 has 13 residues. Germline values: CDR1 KGHSH, CDR2 LQKENI. The V and J ends lost 6 bases and 0 bases respectively, with 6 bases between them. The CDR3 spells CASSPPSGNTIYF. The CDR3 DNA reads as TGTGCCAGCTCCCCCCCCTCTGGAAACACCATATATTTT. The whole variable domain, filled in from reference TRBV18 and TRBJ1-3, reads NAGVMQNPRHLVRRRGQEARLRCSPMKGHSHVYWYRQLPEEGLKFMVYLQKENIIDESGMPKERFSAEFPKEGPSILRIQQVVRGDSAAYFCASSPPSGNTIYFGEGSWLTVV.

The rearrangement uses TRBV29-1 and TRBJ2-5; 10 positions agree with TRBD2. V dropped 5 bases and J dropped 3; count of bases not matched to a gene: 3. The germline CDR1 and CDR2 sequences are SQVTM and ANQGSEA. This CDR3 is built from 13 residues. The CDR3 reads CSVQLAGKETQYF. DNA for the CDR3: TGCAGCGTTCAACTAGCGGGGAAAGAGACCCAGTACTTC.

V is TRBV4-1 and J is TRBJ1-2; no firm D call. V was trimmed by 1 base and J by 8 bases, leaving 5 bases between them. Germline loops: CDR1 MGHRA, CDR2 YSYEKL. This CDR3 comprises 11 residues. The CDR3 here is CASSQGKGYTF. DNA for the CDR3: TGCGCCAGCAGCCAAGGAAAGGGCTACACCTTC.

The chain combines TRBV11-2 with TRBJ1-2, with no clear D. V was cut by 5 bases and J by 8 bases, with 21 bases left in between. Germline V gene data show CDR1 as SGHAT and CDR2 as FQNNGV. This CDR3 contains 15 residues. The CDR3 bases are TGTGCCAGCAGCACAGTACGACGGCCTTCCTCAGGCTACACCTTC. It yields the protein CASSTVRRPSSGYTF. The full variable domain, with the rest looked up from reference TRBV11-2 and TRBJ1-2, is EAGVAQSPRYKIIEKRQSVAFWCNPISGHATLYWYQQILGQGPKLLIQFQNNGVVDDSQLPKDRFSAERLKGVDSTLKIQPAKLEDSAVYLCASSTVRRPSSGYTFGSGTRLTVV.

This clone occurred once. The V call is TRBV4-2, the J call TRBJ2-7, with 7 positions matching TRBD1. The V gene's germline CDR1 is LGHNA and CDR2 YNFKEQ. The V and J ends lost 0 bases and 0 bases, in that order; junction bases with no gene match: 8. The CDR3 length is 17 residues. The CDR3 DNA follows: TGTGCCAGCAGCCAAGATATAGCCGGGACAGTCTCCTACGAGCAGTACTTC. Translated: CASSQDIAGTVSYEQYF.

CDR3: CASSKSGALEQYF. The CDR3 region has the DNA TGTGCCAGCAGCAAATCCGGGGCCCTCGAGCAGTACTTC. J is TRBJ2-7 and V is TRBV7-3, with D perhaps matching TRBD1 or TRBD2 (5 bases each). Germline V gene lookup returns CDR1 SGHTA and CDR2 FQGTGA. Trimming pared 5 bases from V and 6 bases from J, leaving 14 bases between. The CDR3 is 13 amino acids.

The V gene is TRBV19, the J gene TRBJ2-7; 8 nucleotides agree with TRBD2. Germline loops: CDR1 LNHDA, CDR2 SQIVND (reference sequence). With 3 bases clipped from V and 3 bases from J, the junction kept 4 bases outside the gene matches. This CDR3 comprises 14 residues. The CDR3 coding sequence is TGTGCCAGTAGTATCCCCGGGGGGGTCTACGAGCAGTACTTC. This sequence encodes CASSIPGGVYEQYF.

The chain employs TRBV5-1 and TRBJ2-5; D remains unclear. Germline CDR1 and CDR2: SGHRS and YFSETQ. V lost 2 bases, J lost 5 bases, and 7 bases lay in between. This CDR3 comprises 12 residues. The CDR3 spells CASSFTSETQYF. The CDR3 DNA sequence: TGCGCCAGCAGCTTTACTTCCGAGACCCAGTACTTC. Complete variable domain (other parts from reference TRBV5-1 and TRBJ2-5): KAGVTQTPRYLIKTRGQQVTLSCSPISGHRSVSWYQQTPGQGLQFLFEYFSETQRNKGNFPGRFSGRQFSNSRSEMNVSTLELGDSALYLCASSFTSETQYFGPGTRLLVL.

CDR3 loop: CASSPPGNTEAFF. CDR3 coding DNA: TGTGCCAGCAGCCCCCCAGGGAACACTGAAGCTTTCTTT. The chain couples TRBV7-6 to TRBJ1-1; D remains ambiguous. Trimming removed 5 bases at V and 1 base at J, with 8 bases between. This CDR3 is built from 13 residues. Germline CDR1 SGHVS, CDR2 FNYEAQ.

This chain connects TRBV5-8 to TRBJ2-1; D may be TRBD1 (6 bases). V lost 4 bases and J lost 6, with 14 bases in between. CDR1 is SGHTS, CDR2 YDEGEE, per germline. This CDR3 is built from 14 residues. The CDR3 here is CASSPYTGTNEQFF. The CDR3 DNA sequence: TGTGCCAGCAGCCCCTATACAGGGACCAATGAGCAGTTCTTC.

A remark on this clone: Other DNA sequences of this sample code for an identical CDR3. The V and J genes are TRBV9 and TRBJ2-7, with TRBD1 identical over 8 bases. CDR3 length equals 14 residues. Per germline, CDR1 SGDLS and CDR2 YYNGEE. Trimming removed 1 base from V and 1 base from J; junction bases left unmatched: 1. CDR3 residues: CASSVTGGSYEQYF. DNA for the CDR3: TGTGCCAGCAGCGTAACAGGGGGGTCCTACGAGCAGTACTTC.

The V gene is TRBV7-3, the J gene TRBJ1-2; 8 bases are shared with TRBD1. CDR3 size: 15 residues. V shed 0 bases, J shed 4 bases, and the junction held 4 bases outside the gene matches. Germline V gene lookup returns CDR1 SGHTA and CDR2 FQGTGA. In DNA form, the CDR3 reads TGTGCCAGCAGCTTAACCACGACAGGGGCCTATGGCTACACCTTC. This translates into CASSLTTTGAYGYTF. The full variable domain, its missing parts supplied by reference TRBV7-3 and TRBJ1-2, is GAGVSQTPSNKVTEKGKYVELRCDPISGHTALYWYRQSLGQGPEFLIYFQGTGAADDSGLPNDRFFAVRPEGSVSTLKIQRTERGDSAVYLCASSLTTTGAYGYTFGSGTRLTVV.

A few counts support this clone. The chain has TRBV7-2 and TRBJ1-2; 7 bases map to TRBD1. This CDR3 comprises 15 residues. Looked up from germline, CDR1 is SGHTA and CDR2 is FQGNSA. J gave up 7 bases and V 2 bases, and 10 bases lay outside the gene matches. This CDR3 is CASSLNLGQFSGYTF. In DNA, the CDR3 is TGTGCCAGCAGCTTAAATCTGGGACAGTTCTCTGGCTACACCTTC.

This clone was observed a handful of times. The J gene is TRBJ2-1, the V gene TRBV9; D may be TRBD1 (6 bases). Trimming removed 4 bases at V and 7 bases at J, with 12 bases between. CDR1 and CDR2 (germline): SGDLS, YYNGEE. The CDR3 spans 13 residues. The CDR3 DNA reads as TGTGCCAGCAGCCCAACAGGGATGAATGAGCAGTTCTTC. This encodes CASSPTGMNEQFF. The full variable domain, its missing parts supplied by reference TRBV9 and TRBJ2-1, is DSGVTQTPKHLITATGQRVTLRCSPRSGDLSVYWYQQSLDQGLQFLIQYYNGEERAKGNILERFSAQQFPDLHSELNLSSLELGDSALYFCASSPTGMNEQFFGPGTRLTVL.

This clone was seen only once. This sequence joins TRBV28 and TRBJ1-2, with TRBD1 matching 7 bases. The CDR3 runs to 13 residues. CDR1 and CDR2 (germline): MDHEN, SYDVKM. V lost 6 bases, J lost 2 bases, and 3 bases stayed unmatched. The CDR3 DNA reads as TGTGCCAGCAGATACAGGGGCAACTATGGCTACACCTTC. Protein sequence: CASRYRGNYGYTF.

On this clone itself: This specimen includes other DNA sequences encoding the same CDR3. The V and J genes are TRBV27 and TRBJ1-2; 7 bases are shared with TRBD1. Germline V lookup: CDR1 MNHEY, CDR2 SMNVEV (reference sequence). This CDR3 is 13 amino acids long. V lost 6 bases to trimming and J lost 4 bases; unmatched junction nucleotides: 5. The CDR3 sequence: CASSRQGSYGYTF. The DNA for the CDR3 is TGTGCCAGCAGCCGACAGGGAAGCTATGGCTACACCTTC.

The rearrangement links TRBV7-8 to TRBJ1-1, with 8 bases fitting TRBD1. V was clipped by 0 bases and J by 6 bases; unmatched bases: 12. The CDR3 consists of 17 residues. Germline lookup yields CDR1 SGHVS and CDR2 FQNEAQ. The CDR3 protein is CASSLALRTGTGAEAFF. DNA for the CDR3: TGTGCCAGCAGCTTAGCGCTGAGGACAGGGACGGGCGCTGAAGCTTTCTTT.

This clone occurred a few times. The V call is TRBV4-2, the J call TRBJ2-7; 7 nucleotides agree with TRBD2. Germline V gene data show CDR1 as LGHNA and CDR2 as YNFKEQ. V lost 6 bases and J lost 0; bases outside the gene matches: 8. The CDR3 consists of 15 residues. The CDR3 loop reads CASREAGLASYEQYF. In DNA, the CDR3 is TGTGCCAGCAGGGAAGCGGGACTTGCCTCCTACGAGCAGTACTTC.